This T cell receptor (beta chain) came from a study of Tregs in tolerant kidney transplant recipients (dated by TCRdb to between 2018 and 2020). For the wider study: Related donors were used in the transplants with nonmyeloablative bone marrow transplantation, and mixed chimerism was transient in the human trials. Before combined kidney and bone marrow transplantation, this study identified donor-specific regulatory T cells using TCRbeta sequencing and then followed those same cells after transplant. Overall results and qualifications from the work: The study was limited by small patient numbers, and the findings need validation in larger populations and under other immunosuppression protocols. Biological reproducibility was not directly assessed, although technical replication error appeared to be minimal. For some patients the PCR primers changed over time, which made it impossible to compare the samples from those patients at the nucleotide level. In tolerant patients, the expansion of donor-specific Tregs was greater than global Treg expansion, suggesting that the expansion was antigen-driven rather than nonspecific. Expanding Tregs with activated donor B cells appeared to identify the most biologically relevant and donor-specific TCRbeta repertoire.

As concerns this clone: No cognate antigen has been identified for it. Read data end 3 residues before the CDR3 end; the end is taken from the germline J gene.

For TCRbeta CDR3 sequencing, genomic DNA was extracted from sorted cells using the QIAGEN DNeasy Blood and Tissue Kit. High-throughput TCRbeta CDR3 sequencing, including PCR amplification with bias correction and internal controls, was performed commercially through immunoSEQ. The study's own analysis went as follows. Unique productive TCRbeta sequences were defined by CDR3 nucleotide sequence where primers matched, and otherwise by CDR3 amino acid sequence together with Vbeta and Jbeta genes. A sequence counted as donor-reactive if, in CFSE-low cells, the sequence had a frequency of at least 0.01% and was expanded at least 5-fold compared with unstimulated cells. Jensen-Shannon divergence, calculated on the top 100 TCRbeta sequences ranked by frequency, was used to quantify repertoire divergence. When a sample had multiple sequencing runs, each run was corrected for sorting error separately and the runs were then pooled. Not all clones reach the TCRdb copy of this immuneACCESS table, which keeps in-frame sequences only. Checked studies attribute under half of the gap to unresolved V genes and leave the rest unexplained. Clone size and the V and J calls come from that table; the DNA yielded D and trimming. The sample's table covers 2,500 to 3,000 clones. The ten largest clones represent 7.9% of the sample.

V is cut by 2 bases and J by 8 bases, and the space between the germline ends is 13 bases. There are 14 amino acids in the CDR3, from cysteine to phenylalanine inclusive. The DNA has 33 bases, all within the CDR3, and is read from base 1. CDR1 and CDR2, looked up from the germline V gene (reference sequence), are WNHNN and SYGVQD. The meaning of the sample's time point label: blood sample drawn before combined kidney and bone marrow transplant. For bulk CFSE mixed lymphocyte reactions, CFSE-labeled recipient PBMCs were cocultured for about six days with irradiated donor PBMCs and were then stained for CD3/CD4/CD8 and FACS-sorted. Patients were 4 combined kidney and bone marrow transplant recipients from the ITN036ST trial, and only these trial subjects had samples available. Healthy control blood was processed by Ficoll density gradient to PBMCs and cryopreserved; patient PBMCs were collected before and after transplant.

The receptor was isolated from a human patient who received a combined kidney and bone marrow transplant. The sequence links TRBV10-1 to TRBJ2-1; a weak D assignment points to TRBD1 (6 bases agree). The sample was CD8+ T cells from blood cultured with allogeneic cells, taken before the transplant. This receptor carries the CDR3 CASSELTGRDEQFF. The part of the CDR3 DNA that was read is TGCGCCAGCAGTGAGCTAACAGGGCGGGATGAG.